Below are 7 T cell receptor beta chains sequenced from a single sample in a study of cytomegalovirus exposure and HLA in healthy donors. The PCR made use of 60 Vbeta and 13 Jbeta primers. TCRdb keeps only in-frame clones here, not all; method: immunoSEQ multiplex PCR. The sample shows some 180,000 clones, 75% to 90% of them seen only once. Sequencing used PBMCs. The receptors were gathered from a girl aged 10 to 17 in good health and CMV-seropositive.

V gene TRBV9 combines with J gene TRBJ2-5, with 8 bases fitting TRBD2. Near its end, the DNA agrees better with TRBJ2-7, so the J call may be wrong. Germline assignment: CDR1 SGDLS and CDR2 YYNGEE. CDR3 length: 16 amino acids. CDR3 sequence reads: CASSPRATGGPYEQYF. The CDR3 bases are TGTGCCAGCAGCCCCCGGGCGACGGGAGGGCCTTACGAGCAGTACTTC.

The chain combines TRBV11-2 with TRBJ2-3; the D gene is possibly TRBD2 (5 bases). Germline V CDR1 and CDR2: SGHAT, FQNNGV. Between the trimmed V and J ends, which lost 1 base and 2 bases, there was a span of 13 bases. CDR3 length equals 16 residues. The CDR3 is CASSLGPSGNTDTQYF. The CDR3 nucleotides are TGTGCCAGCAGCTTAGGTCCCTCGGGAAACACAGATACGCAGTATTTT.

A few counts support this clone. V and J are TRBV19 and TRBJ2-5; D perhaps matches TRBD1 (5 bases). There are 15 residues in the CDR3. V dropped 5 bases and J dropped 3 bases, with 16 bases sitting between them. The germline gives CDR1 LNHDA, CDR2 SQIVND (reference sequence). The CDR3 protein is CASSQPRAGKETQYF. CDR3 coding DNA: TGTGCCAGTAGTCAACCCCGGGCAGGGAAAGAGACCCAGTACTTC.

The chain has TRBV7-9 and TRBJ1-4; D is unclear. V was pared by 5 bases and J by 4 bases, with 11 bases between. Germline V gene data show CDR1 as SEHNR and CDR2 as FQNEAQ (reference sequence). This CDR3 is 14 amino acids long. This chain's CDR3 is CASSLPASNEKLFF. CDR3 coding DNA: TGTGCCAGCAGCCTCCCCGCCAGTAATGAAAAACTGTTTTTT.

V and J are TRBV7-9 and TRBJ2-1, with 13 bases aligning to TRBD2. Germline V gene data show CDR1 as SEHNR and CDR2 as FQNEAQ (reference sequence). The CDR3 covers 16 residues. With V trimmed by 1 base and J by 8 bases, 5 bases remained unmatched. CDR3: CASSLGTSGSSDEQFF. The CDR3 DNA is TGTGCCAGCAGCTTAGGGACTAGCGGGAGTTCGGATGAGCAGTTCTTC.

CDR3 protein: CASGLQTGDNTGELFF. The DNA of the CDR3 is TGTGCTAGTGGTCTTCAGACAGGGGATAACACCGGGGAGCTGTTTTTT. V usage is TRBV12-5 and J usage is TRBJ2-2, with 8 bases aligning to TRBD1. The CDR3 spans 16 residues. Germline assignment: CDR1 LGHNT and CDR2 FRNRAP. Trimming removed 5 bases from V and 2 bases from J; junction bases left unmatched: 7. Filled out from reference TRBV12-5 and TRBJ2-2, the complete variable domain reads DARVTQTPRHKVTEMGQEVTMRCQPILGHNTVFWYRQTMMQGLELLAYFRNRAPLDDSGMPKDRFSAEMPDATLATLKIQPSEPRDSAVYFCASGLQTGDNTGELFFGEGSRLTVL.

The chain uses TRBV30 and TRBJ1-1; no definite D call. Trimming shortened V by 2 bases and J by 0 bases, and 10 bases separated the two germline ends. This CDR3 has 14 amino acids. Germline CDR1 is GTSNPN and CDR2 is SVGIG (reference sequence). The CDR3 here is CAWSIARMNTEAFF. CDR3 DNA: TGTGCCTGGAGTATAGCCAGAATGAACACTGAAGCTTTCTTT.